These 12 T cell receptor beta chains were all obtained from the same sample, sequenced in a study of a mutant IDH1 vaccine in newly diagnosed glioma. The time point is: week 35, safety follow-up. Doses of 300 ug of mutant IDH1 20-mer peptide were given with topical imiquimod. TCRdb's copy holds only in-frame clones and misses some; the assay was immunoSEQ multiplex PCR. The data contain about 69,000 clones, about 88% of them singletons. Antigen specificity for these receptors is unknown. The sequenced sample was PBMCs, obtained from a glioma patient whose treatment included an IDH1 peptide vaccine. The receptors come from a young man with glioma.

CDR3 sequence reads: CAGGRGNQPQHF. CDR3 coding DNA: TGTGCCGGCGGGAGAGGCAATCAGCCCCAGCATTTT. The V gene is TRBV19, the J gene TRBJ1-5, with D uncertain. CDR1 and CDR2 (germline): LNHDA, SQIVND (reference sequence). The CDR3 contains 12 residues. V dropped 11 bases and J dropped 2 bases, with 10 bases sitting between them. The full variable domain, with the rest looked up from reference TRBV19 and TRBJ1-5, is DGGITQSPKYLFRKEGQNVTLSCEQNLNHDAMYWYRQDPGQGLRLIYYSQIVNDFQKGDIAEGYSVSREKKESFPLTVTSAQKNPTAFYLCAGGRGNQPQHFGDGTRLSIL.

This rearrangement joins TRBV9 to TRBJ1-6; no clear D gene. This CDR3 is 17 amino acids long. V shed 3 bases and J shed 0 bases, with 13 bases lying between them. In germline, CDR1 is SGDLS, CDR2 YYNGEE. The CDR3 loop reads CASSADSRSSYNSPLHF. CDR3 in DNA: TGTGCCAGCAGCGCGGACTCGCGGAGCTCCTATAATTCACCCCTCCACTTT.

For the CDR3, the DNA is TGTGCCAGTGCACCGGGACTATTATACGAGCAGTACTTC. Protein: CASAPGLLYEQYF. The chain is built from TRBV19 and TRBJ2-7, with 7 nucleotides matching TRBD2. J lost 4 bases, V lost 8 bases, and 8 bases had no gene match. The CDR3 contains 13 residues. Germline CDR1 and CDR2: LNHDA and SQIVND (reference sequence).

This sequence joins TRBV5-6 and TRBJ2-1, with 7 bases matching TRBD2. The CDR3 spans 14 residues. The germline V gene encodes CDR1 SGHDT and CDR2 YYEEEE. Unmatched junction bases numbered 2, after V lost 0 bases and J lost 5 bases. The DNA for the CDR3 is TGTGCCAGCAGCTTGGGCGGGGGTCACAATGAGCAGTTCTTC. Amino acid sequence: CASSLGGGHNEQFF.

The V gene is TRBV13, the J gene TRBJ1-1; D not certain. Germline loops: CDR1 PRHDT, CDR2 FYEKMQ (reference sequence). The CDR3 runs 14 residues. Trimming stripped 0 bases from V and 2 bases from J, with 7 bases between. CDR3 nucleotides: TGTGCCAGCAGCTTAGGACTCATAAACACTGAAGCTTTCTTT. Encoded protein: CASSLGLINTEAFF. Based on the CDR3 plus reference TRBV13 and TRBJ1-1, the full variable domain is AAGVIQSPRHLIKEKRETATLKCYPIPRHDTVYWYQQGPGQDPQFLISFYEKMQSDKGSIPDRFSAQQFSDYHSELNMSSLELGDSALYFCASSLGLINTEAFFGQGTRLTVV.

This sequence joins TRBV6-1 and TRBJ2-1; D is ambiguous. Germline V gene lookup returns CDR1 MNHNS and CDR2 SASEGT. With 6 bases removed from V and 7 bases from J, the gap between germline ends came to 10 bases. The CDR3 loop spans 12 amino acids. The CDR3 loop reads CASSAARNEQFF. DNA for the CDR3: TGTGCCAGCAGCGCCGCGAGAAATGAGCAGTTCTTC.

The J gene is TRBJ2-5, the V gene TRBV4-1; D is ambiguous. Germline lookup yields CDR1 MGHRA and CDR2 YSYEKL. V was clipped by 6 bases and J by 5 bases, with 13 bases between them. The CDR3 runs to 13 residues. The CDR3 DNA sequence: TGCGCCAGCAGTATAAGGGAAAGGGAGACCCAGTACTTC. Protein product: CASSIRERETQYF.

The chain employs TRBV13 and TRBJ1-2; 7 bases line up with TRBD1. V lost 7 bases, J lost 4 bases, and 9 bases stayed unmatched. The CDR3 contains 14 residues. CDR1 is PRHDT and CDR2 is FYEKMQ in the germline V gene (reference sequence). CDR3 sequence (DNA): TGTGCCAGCAAGGAGGGGGCCTCAGCCTATGGCTACACCTTC. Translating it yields CASKEGASAYGYTF.

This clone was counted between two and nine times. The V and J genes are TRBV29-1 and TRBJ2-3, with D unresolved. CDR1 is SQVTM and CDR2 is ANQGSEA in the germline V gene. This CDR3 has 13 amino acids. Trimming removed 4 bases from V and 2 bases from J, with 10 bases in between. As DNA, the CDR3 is TGCAGCGTTGTGGGTCGGTCCACAGATACGCAGTATTTT. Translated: CSVVGRSTDTQYF.

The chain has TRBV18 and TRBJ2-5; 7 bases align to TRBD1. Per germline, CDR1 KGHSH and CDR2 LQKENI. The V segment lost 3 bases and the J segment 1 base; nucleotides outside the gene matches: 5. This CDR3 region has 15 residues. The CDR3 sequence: CASSPFRDSQETQYF. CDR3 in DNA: TGTGCCAGCTCACCTTTCCGGGACAGCCAAGAGACCCAGTACTTC.

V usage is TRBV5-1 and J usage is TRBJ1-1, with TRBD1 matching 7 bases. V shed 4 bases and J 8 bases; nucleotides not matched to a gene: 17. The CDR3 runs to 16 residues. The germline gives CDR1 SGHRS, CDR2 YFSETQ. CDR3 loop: CASSPTRRQGVSEAFF. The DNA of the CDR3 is TGCGCCAGCAGCCCTACCCGGAGGCAGGGGGTTTCGGAAGCTTTCTTT. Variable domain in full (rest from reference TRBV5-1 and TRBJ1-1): KAGVTQTPRYLIKTRGQQVTLSCSPISGHRSVSWYQQTPGQGLQFLFEYFSETQRNKGNFPGRFSGRQFSNSRSEMNVSTLELGDSALYLCASSPTRRQGVSEAFFGQGTRLTVV.

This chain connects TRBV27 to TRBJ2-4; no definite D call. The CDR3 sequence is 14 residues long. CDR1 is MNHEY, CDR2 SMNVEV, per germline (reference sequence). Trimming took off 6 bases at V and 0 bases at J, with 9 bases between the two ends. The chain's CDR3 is CASRDDLAKNIQYF. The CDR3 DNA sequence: TGTGCCAGCAGGGACGACTTAGCCAAAAACATTCAGTACTTC.